This entry is about one T cell receptor beta chain. The data stem from a study of cytomegalovirus exposure and HLA in healthy donors. Libraries were prepared by immunoSEQ multiplex PCR; TCRdb keeps only in-frame clonotypes and omits some of them. Of some 150,000 clones detected, roughly 86% appear once; the ten largest clones hold under 3.5%. The TCR comes from a young man in good health and CMV-seropositive. The specimen was PBMCs.

The chain's CDR3 is CASSATGLNSPLHF. In nucleotides, the CDR3 is TGTGCCAGCAGCGCCACAGGGCTCAATTCACCCCTCCACTTT. The chain joins TRBV13 to TRBJ1-6; weak D call: TRBD1 (6 bases). The V and J ends lost 5 bases and 7 bases respectively, with 12 bases between them. This CDR3 spans 14 amino acids. CDR1 is PRHDT and CDR2 is FYEKMQ in the germline V gene (reference sequence).